The following is a T cell receptor (beta chain) sequence with its context. This entry comes from a study of blood T cell repertoires in COVID-19. Background on the study: Sites across the United States, Italy and Spain contributed samples from acute and convalescent COVID-19. PBMCs, B-cell-depleted T cells, or T cells were the source of the cDNA or gDNA that made up the material.

Trimming at V came to 0 bases and at J to 6 bases, leaving 2 bases not matched to a gene. Germline CDR1 is KGHSH and CDR2 is LQKENI. The CDR3 is 14 residues long. As originally analysed: The assay estimated nucleated cells by amplifying reference gene primers. Sequencing was performed with immunoSEQ multiplex PCR; in TCRdb, only in-frame clones are kept and a portion is missing. The D gene and trimming were derived from the DNA, and the V and J assignments and clone size from that table. The data show around 120,000 clones, just over 90% seen once. The source material was peripheral blood. This receptor was identified in a human donor with active COVID-19. The donor label of this sample is uncertain. The chain combines TRBV18 with TRBJ1-2, with 9 bases aligning to TRBD1. The CDR3 region has the DNA TGTGCCAGCTCACCACCGAGGGACAGGGATGGCTACACCTTC. It codes for CASSPPRDRDGYTF.